The T cell receptor (beta chain) under discussion was sequenced for a study of OX40 agonist ivuxolimab in advanced cancers. Regarding the research as a whole: Ivuxolimab was an agonistic, fully human IgG2 monoclonal antibody directed against OX40 (CD134), a costimulatory receptor. Prior anti-PD-1, anti-PD-L1 or anti-CTLA-4 therapy was permitted, and about 40% of dose-escalation patients had received checkpoint inhibitors. Three dose-escalation patients achieved partial responses, one with hepatocellular carcinoma and two with cutaneous melanoma. Of the roughly 54 dose-escalation patients, hepatocellular carcinoma was present in about 19, melanoma in roughly 15, renal cell carcinoma in 9 and head and neck cancer in 9. A male proportion of around 80% and a mean age of roughly 58 years, ranging from about 20 to 80, were recorded for the dose-escalation cohort. The paper covers the monotherapy dose-escalation part of the phase I ivuxolimab trial, which included N ≈ 52 patients. Intravenous ivuxolimab was administered to patients every 2 weeks at six dose levels: 0.01, 0.1, 0.3, 1.5, 3 and 10 mg/kg. The point of sequencing TCRbeta in the periphery was to test whether ivuxolimab changed TCR sequence diversity and drove clonal T-cell expansion. Study-level results and caveats: The antigen specificity of the peripheral T cells that underwent clonal expansion was not determined. After ivuxolimab, CD8+ T cells had more expanded clones than CD4+ T cells on average. In partial responders in the 0.1-3.0 mg/kg groups, normalized peripheral clonal expansion was found to be among the lowest, especially among CD8+ T cells. At doses from 0.1 to 3.0 mg/kg, clonal expansion was seen in both CD4+ and CD8+ blood T cells between baseline and week 6. Low levels of normalized T-cell clonal expansion were also seen in some nonresponding patients.

Concerning this clone itself: No cognate antigen has been identified for it. Base qualities were left out, and no much larger clone turns up one base away.

Patients with autoimmune disease history or receiving systemic immunosuppression were excluded from the trial. Peripheral blood for TCR sequencing was collected from all dose cohorts at baseline, on cycle 4 day 1, and on cycle 7 day 1. Samples were obtained from an open-label, multicenter, first-in-human phase I dose-escalation trial of ivuxolimab. Adults with locally advanced or metastatic melanoma, renal cell, hepatocellular, or head and neck squamous cell carcinoma were enrolled in the trial. Before TCR sequencing, CD4+ and CD8+ T cells were separately sorted from peripheral blood. The trim is 7 bases for V and 1 base for J, with a gap of 3 bases between the germline ends. The germline V gene yields SQVTM for CDR1 and ANQGSEA for CDR2. Reading from cysteine to phenylalanine, the CDR3 counts 10 amino acids. Of the read, only the CDR3 DNA is kept; its 30 bases are in frame from base 1. Genomic DNA was extracted from sorted cells for sequencing of the TCRbeta CDR3 region. TCRbeta CDR3 regions were sequenced using the immunoSEQ Assay. The clones in this table, taken by TCRdb from immuneACCESS, are in-frame only. Not every clone is retained; where verified, under half of the shortfall comes from an unresolved V gene, and the cause of the rest is unknown. The sample table shows tens of thousands of clones, and 89% are seen once. The top ten clonotypes cover around 0.4% of the sample.

The sequence was obtained from an adult with an advanced solid tumor such as melanoma, head and neck, liver or kidney cancer. The chain is made from TRBV29-1 and TRBJ2-3; no D gene call is confident. The source material was CD4+ or CD8+ T cells sorted from blood, sampled in a trial of the OX40 agonist ivuxolimab. The CDR3 sequence is CSAGTDTQYF. The nucleotide sequence is TGCAGCGCAGGCACAGATACGCAGTATTTT.